This TCR beta chain came from a study of blood T cell repertoires in COVID-19. About the study: The United States, Italy and Spain were the sources of the acute and convalescent COVID-19 samples.

V dropped 6 bases and J dropped 0 bases, with 17 bases sitting between them. This CDR3 has 16 amino acids. Under the authors' procedure: Estimated nucleated cell counts came from reference gene primer amplification. Libraries were prepared by immunoSEQ multiplex PCR; TCRdb keeps only in-frame clonotypes and omits some of them. For V, J and clone size, that table is used; D and trimming come from the DNA. The sample records about 160,000 clones, roughly 79% being singletons. This clonotype originated in a woman of 80 years or more with acute or convalescent COVID-19. Sequenced input: peripheral blood. This chain links TRBV23-1 with TRBJ1-1; TRBD1 might be the D (6 bases). TRBV23-1 is an ORF; its function is uncertain. CDR3 DNA: TGCGCCAGCAGGGACAGCTACCCCGACATGAACACTGAAGCTTTCTTT. This encodes CASRDSYPDMNTEAFF.